This TCR beta chain was captured by sequencing in a study of control samples from healthy donors and cancer patients. Assay used: immunoSEQ multiplex PCR; TCRdb lists only in-frame clones, some missing. Altogether 70,000 to 75,000 clones are present, around 93% being singletons, with the ten largest covering 2.8%. Trimming at V came to 6 bases and at J to 4 bases, leaving 4 bases not matched to a gene. Germline V gene sequence: CDR1 MNHEY, CDR2 SMNVEV (reference sequence). The CDR3 loop spans 13 amino acids. Sequenced input: blood. The clonotype was recovered from a woman younger than 45 in good health. This chain joins TRBV27 and TRBJ2-5; 8 bases align to TRBD2. CDR3 protein: CASRPGGAETQYF. For the CDR3, the DNA is TGTGCCAGCAGACCCGGGGGGGCAGAGACCCAGTACTTC.